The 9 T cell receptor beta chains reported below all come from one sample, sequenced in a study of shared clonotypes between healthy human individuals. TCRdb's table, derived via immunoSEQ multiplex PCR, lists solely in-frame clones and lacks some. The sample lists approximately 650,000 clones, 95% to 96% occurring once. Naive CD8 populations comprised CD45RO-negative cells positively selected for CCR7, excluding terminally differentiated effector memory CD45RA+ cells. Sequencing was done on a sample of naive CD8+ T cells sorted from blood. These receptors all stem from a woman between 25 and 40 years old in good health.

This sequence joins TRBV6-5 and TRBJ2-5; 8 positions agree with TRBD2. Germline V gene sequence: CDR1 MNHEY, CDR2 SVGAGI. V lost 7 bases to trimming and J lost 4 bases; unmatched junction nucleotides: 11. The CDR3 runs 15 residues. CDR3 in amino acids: CASNQKRELRETQYF. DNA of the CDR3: TGTGCCAGCAACCAAAAGCGGGAGCTGCGAGAGACCCAGTACTTC.

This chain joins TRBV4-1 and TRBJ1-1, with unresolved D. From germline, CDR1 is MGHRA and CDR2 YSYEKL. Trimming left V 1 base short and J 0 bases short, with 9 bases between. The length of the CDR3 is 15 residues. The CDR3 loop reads CASSQAAEMNTEAFF. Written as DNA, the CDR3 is TGCGCCAGCAGCCAAGCGGCGGAGATGAACACTGAAGCTTTCTTT.

The DNA of the CDR3 is TGTGCCAGCAGGGGGACAGGGGATATTTTTAGGTCCGGGGAGCTGTTTTTT. Translated, it gives CASRGTGDIFRSGELFF. The chain couples TRBV2 to TRBJ2-2; 10 bases fit TRBD1. The germline gives CDR1 SNHLY, CDR2 FYNNEI. CDR3 length equals 17 residues. Trimming cost V 6 bases and J 6 bases; bases outside gene matches: 13.

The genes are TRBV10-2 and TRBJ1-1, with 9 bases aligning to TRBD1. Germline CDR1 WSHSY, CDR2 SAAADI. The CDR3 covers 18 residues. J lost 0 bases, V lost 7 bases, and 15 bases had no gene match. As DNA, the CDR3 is TGCGCCAGCACCCGAAATGGACAGGGGAAGTTTATGAACACTGAAGCTTTCTTT. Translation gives CASTRNGQGKFMNTEAFF.

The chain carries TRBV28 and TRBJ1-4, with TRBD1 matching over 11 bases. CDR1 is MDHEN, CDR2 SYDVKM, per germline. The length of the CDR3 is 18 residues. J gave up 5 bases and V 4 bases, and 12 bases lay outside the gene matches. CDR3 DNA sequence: TGTGCCAGCAGTTCGGACAGGGGGCGGAGGGGTGTGAATGAAAAACTGTTTTTT. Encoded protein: CASSSDRGRRGVNEKLFF.

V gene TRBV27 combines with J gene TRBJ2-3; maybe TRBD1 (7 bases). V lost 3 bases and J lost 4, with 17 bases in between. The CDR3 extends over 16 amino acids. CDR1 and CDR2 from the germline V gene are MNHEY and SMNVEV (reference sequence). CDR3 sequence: CASSFLQGTGPDTQYF. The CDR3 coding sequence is TGTGCCAGCAGTTTTCTACAGGGGACTGGCCCAGATACGCAGTATTTT.

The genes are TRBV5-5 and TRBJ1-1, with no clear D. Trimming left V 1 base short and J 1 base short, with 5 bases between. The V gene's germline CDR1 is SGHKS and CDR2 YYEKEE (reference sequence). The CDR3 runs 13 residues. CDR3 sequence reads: CASSLSPNTEAFF. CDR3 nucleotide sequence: TGTGCCAGCAGCTTGAGTCCGAACACTGAAGCTTTCTTT.

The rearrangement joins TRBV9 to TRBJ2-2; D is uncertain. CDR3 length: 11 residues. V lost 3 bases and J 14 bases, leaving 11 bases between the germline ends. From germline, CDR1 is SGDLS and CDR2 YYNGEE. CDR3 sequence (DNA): TGTGCCAGCAGCGACCTTACAGACCTGTTTTTT. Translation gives CASSDLTDLFF.

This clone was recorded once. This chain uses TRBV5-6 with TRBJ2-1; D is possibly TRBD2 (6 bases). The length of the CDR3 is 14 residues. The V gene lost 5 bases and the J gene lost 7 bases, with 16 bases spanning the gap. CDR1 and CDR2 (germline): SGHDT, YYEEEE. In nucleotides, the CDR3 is TGTGCCAGCAGTAGTCCGGGAGATTCTAATGAGCAGTTCTTC. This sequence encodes CASSSPGDSNEQFF. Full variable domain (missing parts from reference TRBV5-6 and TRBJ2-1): DAGVTQSPTHLIKTRGQQVTLRCSPKSGHDTVSWYQQALGQGPQFIFQYYEEEERQRGNFPDRFSGHQFPNYSSELNVNALLLGDSALYLCASSSPGDSNEQFFGPGTRLTVL.